A single sample gave rise to the 10 T cell receptor beta chains below, sequenced in a study of cytomegalovirus exposure and HLA in healthy donors. PCR involved 60 Vbeta and 13 Jbeta primers. Repertoires were generated with immunoSEQ multiplex PCR, while TCRdb's copy carries only in-frame clones and drops some. The table shows around 150,000 clones, with approximately 82% occurring only once. Sequencing was performed on PBMCs. Every receptor here comes from a male donor in good health and CMV-seropositive.

The gene calls are TRBV28 and TRBJ2-3; possible D gene TRBD2, 6 bases. Germline V gives CDR1 MDHEN, CDR2 SYDVKM. The length of the CDR3 is 15 residues. Trimming removed 8 bases at V and 1 base at J, with 16 bases between. CDR3 in DNA: TGTGCCAGCTGCCGGGGAGGAGGGGGCACAGATACGCAGTATTTT. This sequence encodes CASCRGGGGTDTQYF.

The J gene is TRBJ2-3, the V gene TRBV5-1, with unresolved D. The CDR3 has 14 amino acids. Germline values: CDR1 SGHRS, CDR2 YFSETQ. Trimming took 0 bases from V and 2 from J, leaving 7 bases between them. This CDR3 is CASSLATVTDTQYF. The CDR3 DNA follows: TGCGCCAGCAGCTTGGCCACAGTCACAGATACGCAGTATTTT.

V and J are TRBV2 and TRBJ2-1; perhaps TRBD2 as D (6 bases). CDR1 is SNHLY, CDR2 FYNNEI, per germline. V was pared by 1 base and J by 5 bases, with 12 bases between. The CDR3 extends over 15 amino acids. CDR3 residues: CASSEGLGGHNEQFF. The CDR3 nucleotides read TGTGCCAGCAGTGAAGGGTTGGGGGGACACAATGAGCAGTTCTTC.

This clone showed up just a few times. The chain combines TRBV19 with TRBJ1-2; no firm D call. Between the trimmed V and J ends, which lost 4 bases and 9 bases, there was a span of 12 bases. The CDR3 runs 12 residues. Germline values: CDR1 LNHDA, CDR2 SQIVND (reference sequence). DNA of the CDR3: TGTGCCAGTAGTAGGGCCGCATACAGCTACACCTTC. Protein: CASSRAAYSYTF.

The rearrangement joins TRBV27 to TRBJ2-5, with D possibly TRBD1 on 5 matching bases. V was cut by 0 bases and J by 4 bases, with 18 bases left in between. From germline, CDR1 is MNHEY and CDR2 SMNVEV (reference sequence). The CDR3 consists of 17 residues. The CDR3: CASSLSAGMSMGETQYF. The CDR3 DNA reads as TGTGCCAGCAGTTTATCGGCAGGGATGAGTATGGGAGAGACCCAGTACTTC.

This clone is a singleton in its sample. The chain carries TRBV6-1 and TRBJ1-3, with D possibly TRBD1 on 5 matching bases. CDR1 and CDR2 (germline): MNHNS, SASEGT. This CDR3 contains 15 residues. V gave up 2 bases and J gave up 1 base, with 9 bases separating them. The DNA of the CDR3 is TGTGCCAGCAGTGAACGAAGGGGTTCTGGAAACACCATATATTTT. Its protein product is CASSERRGSGNTIYF.

V usage is TRBV2 and J usage is TRBJ1-2; no clear D. The CDR3 spans 13 residues. Germline V gene lookup returns CDR1 SNHLY and CDR2 FYNNEI. Trimming removed 4 bases from V and 3 bases from J, with 9 bases in between. Here the CDR3 reads CASSGTGDYGYTF. Here the CDR3 DNA reads TGTGCCAGCAGTGGAACGGGTGACTATGGCTACACCTTC.

This clone was detected only a few times. The rearrangement uses TRBV5-4 and TRBJ2-5; TRBD1 is a possible D gene (6 bases). The V gene lost 4 bases and the J gene lost 5 bases, with 12 bases spanning the gap. Germline lookup yields CDR1 SGHNT and CDR2 YYREEE (reference sequence). The CDR3 is 13 amino acids. The CDR3 here is CASSQQGRETQYF. The CDR3 coding sequence is TGTGCCAGCAGCCAACAGGGACGGGAGACCCAGTACTTC. Full variable domain (outside the CDR3, taken from reference TRBV5-4 and TRBJ2-5): ETGVTQSPTHLIKTRGQQVTLRCSSQSGHNTVSWYQQALGQGPQFIFQYYREEENGRGNFPPRFSGLQFPNYSSELNVNALELDDSALYLCASSQQGRETQYFGPGTRLLVL.

This chain uses TRBV6-1 with TRBJ1-4; tentatively, D is TRBD1 (6 bases). V was trimmed by 7 bases and J by 5 bases, leaving 17 bases between them. The CDR3 has 15 residues. Per germline, CDR1 MNHNS and CDR2 SASEGT. The CDR3 protein is CASIRTGMGNEKLFF. Here the CDR3 DNA reads TGTGCCAGCATTAGAACAGGGATGGGGAATGAAAAACTGTTTTTT.

The chain employs TRBV5-1 and TRBJ2-2, with D possibly being TRBD1 (7 bases). Germline loops: CDR1 SGHRS, CDR2 YFSETQ. CDR3 size: 15 residues. Trimming took 4 bases from V and 3 from J, leaving 13 bases between them. This chain's CDR3 is CASSPGGSDTGELFF. CDR3 DNA: TGCGCCAGCAGCCCAGGGGGGTCGGACACCGGGGAGCTGTTTTTT. The variable domain in full, with the rest retrieved from reference TRBV5-1 and TRBJ2-2, is KAGVTQTPRYLIKTRGQQVTLSCSPISGHRSVSWYQQTPGQGLQFLFEYFSETQRNKGNFPGRFSGRQFSNSRSEMNVSTLELGDSALYLCASSPGGSDTGELFFGEGSRLTVL.